Below are 15 T cell receptor beta chains sequenced from a single sample in a study of vaccination and CD4 T cells after COVID-19. Treatment defined: approximately nine-day PBMC culture with coronavirus spike peptide pools or control peptides (ViraFEST assay). Which antigens these TCRs recognize remains unknown. The Oncomine TCR Beta short-read assay generated sequence data from the DNA of cultured CD4+ T cells. A single record per CDR3 protein comes from TCRdb applying MiXCR to the PCR reads. This table holds roughly 20,000 distinct CDR3 sequences, 42% found once. The material was CD4+ T cells from blood, cultured in vitro, obtained before SARS-CoV-2 vaccination. The receptors were sampled from a human donor who received a COVID-19 vaccine.

J is TRBJ2-7 and V is TRBV2; D ambiguous. CDR1 and CDR2 from the germline V gene are SNHLY and FYNNEI. The CDR3 runs 13 residues. The ends were cut back, 4 bases at V and 4 bases at J, with 11 bases in the middle. CDR3 DNA sequence: TGTGCCAGCAGTGCACAACAAGTGTACGAGCAGTACTTC. Its protein product is CASSAQQVYEQYF.

Regarding this clonotype: Relative to the germline gene, one junction end is altered; a read error may explain this. The V gene is TRBV5-5, the J gene TRBJ2-7, with D unresolved. The length of the CDR3 is 11 residues. The V gene's germline CDR1 is SGHKS and CDR2 YYEKEE (reference sequence). CDR3 loop: CASSFPGQRNF. The CDR3 DNA reads as TGTGCCAGCAGCTTCCCGGGTCAGCGTAACTTC.

The chain combines TRBV2 with TRBJ2-7; D is ambiguous. V dropped 6 bases and J dropped 6 bases, with 21 bases sitting between them. CDR1 is SNHLY and CDR2 is FYNNEI in the germline V gene. CDR3 length: 15 amino acids. The DNA for the CDR3 is TGTGCCAGCAGCCTTTGGGGATCCCAAGGTAGCGAGCAGTACTTC. Its translation is CASSLWGSQGSEQYF. The variable domain in full, completed from reference TRBV2 and TRBJ2-7, reads EPEVTQTPSHQVTQMGQEVILRCVPISNHLYFYWYRQILGQKVEFLVSFYNNEISEKSEIFDDQFSVERPDGSNFTLKIRSTKLEDSAMYFCASSLWGSQGSEQYFGPGTRLTVT.

In this sample, this clonotype turned up a few times. The chain is built from TRBV24-1 and TRBJ2-3, with D perhaps matching TRBD2 (6 bases). From germline, CDR1 is KGHDR and CDR2 SFDVKD. Trimming took off 3 bases at V and 2 bases at J, with 14 bases between the two ends. This CDR3 region has 16 residues. The CDR3 nucleotides are TGTGCCACCAGTGATCCCCTAGCGCCCGACACAGATACGCAGTATTTT. Its protein product is CATSDPLAPDTDTQYF.

The V gene is TRBV7-9, the J gene TRBJ2-5, with D perhaps TRBD2 (6 bases). The CDR3 covers 11 residues. V gave up 5 bases and J gave up 6 bases, with 7 bases separating them. The V gene's germline CDR1 is SEHNR and CDR2 FQNEAQ (reference sequence). The CDR3 reads CASSAGQTQYF. The CDR3 DNA reads as TGTGCCAGCAGCGCGGGACAGACCCAGTACTTC.

The V gene is TRBV24-1, the J gene TRBJ2-6; tentative D call: TRBD1 (5 bases). The CDR3 loop spans 17 amino acids. Trimming stripped 4 bases from V and 0 bases from J, with 12 bases between. Germline CDR1 KGHDR, CDR2 SFDVKD. CDR3 residues: CATSESDSLSGANVLTF. The CDR3 nucleotides read TGTGCCACCAGTGAATCAGACAGCCTCTCTGGGGCCAACGTCCTGACTTTC.

This clonotype was observed a handful of times. This chain connects TRBV7-3 to TRBJ1-2; D is undetermined. The length of the CDR3 is 13 residues. Germline CDR1 SGHTA, CDR2 FQGTGA. Between the trimmed V and J ends, which lost 2 bases and 4 bases, there was a span of 8 bases. CDR3 amino acids: CASSLESGYGYTF. The CDR3 bases are TGTGCCAGCAGCTTAGAATCAGGCTATGGCTACACCTTC. Variable domain in full (rest from reference TRBV7-3 and TRBJ1-2): GAGVSQTPSNKVTEKGKYVELRCDPISGHTALYWYRQSLGQGPEFLIYFQGTGAADDSGLPNDRFFAVRPEGSVSTLKIQRTERGDSAVYLCASSLESGYGYTFGSGTRLTVV.

This clonotype turned up a few times. The chain recombines TRBV2 with TRBJ2-1; a weak D match, TRBD1 (6 bases). CDR3 length: 18 residues. Trimming shortened V by 6 bases and J by 5 bases, and 26 bases separated the two germline ends. CDR1 and CDR2 (germline): SNHLY, FYNNEI. CDR3 DNA: TGTGCCAGCAGACCCATTTCCCTCCGGACAGTAGACAACAATGAGCAGTTCTTC. Translating gives CASRPISLRTVDNNEQFF.

The chain recombines TRBV20-1 with TRBJ2-2; weak D call: TRBD1 (5 bases). There are 13 residues in the CDR3. V was clipped by 0 bases and J by 5 bases, with 7 bases between them. Per the germline V gene, CDR1 is DFQATT and CDR2 is SNEGSKA (reference sequence). The DNA for the CDR3 is TGCAGTGCTAGAGATCCAGGGACCGGGGAGCTGTTTTTT. It specifies CSARDPGTGELFF.

This chain links TRBV6-5 with TRBJ1-1; no clear D. This CDR3 comprises 12 residues. Germline assignment: CDR1 MNHEY and CDR2 SVGAGI. V lost 2 bases and J lost 1, with 2 bases in between. The CDR3 loop reads CASSYRNTEAFF. For the CDR3, the DNA is TGTGCCAGCAGTTACAGGAACACTGAAGCTTTCTTT.

Details on this clonotype: Sequence at one end of the junction differs from germline and may be a read error. The genes are TRBV7-8 and TRBJ1-1; the D gene is possibly TRBD1 (5 bases). Looked up from germline, CDR1 is SGHVS and CDR2 is FQNEAQ. The CDR3 runs 15 residues. CDR3 residues: CDSTQGRVMNTEAFF. The CDR3 nucleotides read TGTGACAGCACCCAGGGAAGGGTGATGAACACTGAAGCTTTCTTT.

The chain carries TRBV6-1 and TRBJ1-5, with TRBD1 identical over 12 bases. This CDR3 is built from 16 residues. With 6 bases clipped from V and 6 bases from J, the junction kept 9 bases outside the gene matches. Germline V gene lookup returns CDR1 MNHNS and CDR2 SASEGT. The CDR3 sequence is CASSSGQGARGQPQHF. The CDR3 DNA reads as TGTGCCAGCAGCTCGGGACAGGGGGCGCGCGGTCAGCCCCAGCATTTT.

The chain recombines TRBV5-1 with TRBJ1-4; D call uncertain. V shed 5 bases and J shed 0 bases, with 8 bases lying between them. There are 14 residues in the CDR3. Looked up from germline, CDR1 is SGHRS and CDR2 is YFSETQ. The CDR3 coding sequence is TGCGCCAGCAGGGACGCCGCAACTAATGAAAAACTGTTTTTT. Encoded protein: CASRDAATNEKLFF.

The V gene is TRBV20-1, the J gene TRBJ1-2; D is perhaps TRBD1 (6 bases). The CDR3 consists of 17 residues. Looked up from germline, CDR1 is DFQATT and CDR2 is SNEGSKA (reference sequence). V lost 3 bases, J lost 5 bases, and 25 bases lay in between. The chain's CDR3 is CSAREIGGLKIEYGYTF. CDR3 in DNA: TGCAGTGCTAGGGAAATCGGGGGGCTGAAAATTGAATATGGCTACACCTTC.

The genes are TRBV24-1 and TRBJ2-2; 12 positions agree with TRBD1. The germline V gene encodes CDR1 KGHDR and CDR2 SFDVKD. V gave up 2 bases and J gave up 5 bases; unmatched junction bases: 5. This CDR3 has 17 residues. DNA for the CDR3: TGTGCCACCAGTGATTCTCCGGGACAGGGGGCGACCGGGGAGCTGTTTTTT. This gives the protein CATSDSPGQGATGELFF.